Below, one TCR beta chain is given with its context. The data were obtained in a study of blood T cell repertoires in COVID-19. Study information: Samples came from the United States, Italy and Spain, spanning acute and convalescent COVID-19. The analysed material was cDNA or gDNA that came from T cells, B-cell-depleted T cells, or PBMCs.

The germline V gene encodes CDR1 SNHLY and CDR2 FYNNEI. Trimming took off 6 bases at V and 3 bases at J, with 11 bases between the two ends. The CDR3 totals 14 residues. In the study's own analysis: Cell counts per sample came from amplifying reference gene primers. Measured with immunoSEQ multiplex PCR; TCRdb has only the in-frame clones, and not every one. V, J and clone size reflect that table, while D and trimming were determined from the DNA. Here the sample spans 90,000 to 110,000 clones, around three quarters being singletons. Sequencing used peripheral blood. The clonotype was recovered from a human donor in a cohort sampled during active or convalescent COVID-19. J is TRBJ2-2 and V is TRBV2, with D tentatively TRBD2 (5 bases). This CDR3 reads CASSHYGDTGELFF. CDR3 bases: TGTGCCAGCAGCCACTACGGGGACACCGGGGAGCTGTTTTTT. Supplemented by reference TRBV2 and TRBJ2-2, the full variable domain reads EPEVTQTPSHQVTQMGQEVILRCVPISNHLYFYWYRQILGQKVEFLVSFYNNEISEKSEIFDDQFSVERPDGSNFTLKIRSTKLEDSAMYFCASSHYGDTGELFFGEGSRLTVL.